The present T cell receptor (beta chain) was sequenced within a study of T cell responses to AZD1222 COVID-19 vaccine. Study-wide findings and caveats: Unmutated variant regions are reportedly the target of nearly half of TCRs that are spike-specific. Mapped onto spike, vaccine-associated CD4 TCRs spanned it and were dominant at 160-218 and 743-854. A rise in Spike-specific TCR breadth and depth followed two AZD1222 doses. The sample set comprised mostly white British donors with more females, and clonal diversity was possibly underestimated.

Only in-frame clones appear in the TCRdb table, and some are missing; sequencing was by immunoSEQ multiplex PCR. The sample includes roughly 150,000 clones, roughly nine tenths of them seen just once. The sample holds one count of this clone. Its antigen is as yet unknown. The CDR3 loop spans 16 amino acids. In germline, CDR1 is MDHEN, CDR2 SYDVKM. With 5 bases clipped from V and 0 bases from J, the junction kept 7 bases outside the gene matches. This specimen consisted of peripheral blood, obtained 28 days after the second AZD1222 dose. The chain recombines TRBV28 with TRBJ2-3; TRBD2 matches 8 bases. The TCR originated in an adult who received the AZD1222 COVID-19 vaccine. The CDR3 region is CASSLLADTSTDTQYF. Here the CDR3 DNA reads TGTGCCAGCAGTCTACTAGCGGATACTAGCACAGATACGCAGTATTTT.